This T cell receptor beta chain was sequenced during a study of Graves' ophthalmopathy and Graves' hyperthyroidism. In the study overall: Samples of peripheral blood were obtained at initial diagnosis, prior to treatment of any kind.

Aged 18 to 65, the patients with hyperthyroidism had under 2 months' duration and were newly diagnosed. This clonotype was seen many times. Amplification targeted the TCR beta CDR3 regions, with RNA transcripts as the source material. Amplification began with first-round RT-PCR using HTBI primers, then second-round multiplex PCR was performed. One entry per CDR3 protein results from TCRdb running MiXCR on the multiplex PCR reads. This sample carries 400,000 to 450,000 distinct CDR3 sequences, approximately 21% of them seen once, and the ten largest clones take under 3%. The V end was cut by 1 base, the J end by 7 bases, with 20 bases between. Germline V gene data show CDR1 as DFQATT and CDR2 as SNEGSKA (reference sequence). This CDR3 is built from 15 residues.

This chain connects TRBV20-1 to TRBJ2-7; D not resolved. The source of this sequence is a woman aged 18 to 35 with stable Graves' hyperthyroidism. Source material: peripheral blood. The CDR3 spells CSARVTFFRPSEQYF. The CDR3 DNA reads as TGCAGTGCTAGAGTAACCTTCTTCAGGCCCTCGGAGCAGTACTTC.